This TCR beta chain was retrieved from a study of a mutant IDH1 vaccine in newly diagnosed glioma. Across the study: Standard pretreatment was either radiotherapy, temozolomide, or, for most, radiochemotherapy with temozolomide.

With regard to this clone: The antigen remains unidentified.

Repertoires were generated with immunoSEQ multiplex PCR, while TCRdb's copy carries only in-frame clones and drops some. Of about 32,000 clones detected, around 82% appear once; the ten largest clones hold approximately 25%. The germline CDR1 and CDR2 sequences are GTSNPN and SVGIG (reference sequence). The CDR3 contains 13 residues. The ends were cut back, 0 bases at V and 1 base at J, with 7 bases in the middle. Time point described: week 11, during vaccination. Doses consisted of 300 ug of mutant IDH1 20-mer peptide each, paired with topical imiquimod. The sample consisted of PBMCs, taken from a glioma patient whose treatment included an IDH1 peptide vaccine. The TCR sequence derives from a man younger than 45 with glioma. The gene calls are TRBV30 and TRBJ2-7; no clear D. As DNA, the CDR3 is TGTGCCTGGAGTGTACTCATTTCCTACGAGCAGTACTTC. Amino acids: CAWSVLISYEQYF.